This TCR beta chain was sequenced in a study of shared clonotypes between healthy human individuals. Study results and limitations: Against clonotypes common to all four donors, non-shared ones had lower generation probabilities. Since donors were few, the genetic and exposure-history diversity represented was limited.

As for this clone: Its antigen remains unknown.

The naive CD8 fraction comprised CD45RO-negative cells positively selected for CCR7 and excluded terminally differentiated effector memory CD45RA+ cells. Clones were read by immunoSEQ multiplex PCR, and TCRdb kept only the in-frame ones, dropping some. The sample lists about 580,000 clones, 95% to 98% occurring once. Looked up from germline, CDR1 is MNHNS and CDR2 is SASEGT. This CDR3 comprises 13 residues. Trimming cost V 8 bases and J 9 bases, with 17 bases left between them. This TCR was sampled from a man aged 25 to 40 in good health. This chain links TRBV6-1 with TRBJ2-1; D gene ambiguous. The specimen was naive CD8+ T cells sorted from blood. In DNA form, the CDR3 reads TGTGCCAGCCCTAGTCGGACCGGTGGTGAGCAGTTCTTC. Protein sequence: CASPSRTGGEQFF.